These 20 T cell receptor beta chains originate from one sample sequenced in a study of blood T cell repertoires in COVID-19. The data were produced by immunoSEQ multiplex PCR, yet TCRdb's version contains in-frame clones alone and is incomplete. This repertoire shows fewer than 300,000 clones, 88% found once; its top ten account for about 4.1%. Sequencing input: peripheral blood. These receptors originate from a man in his sixties who had recovered from COVID-19.

This chain joins TRBV10-1 and TRBJ2-2; TRBD2 aligns across 7 bases. The germline V gene encodes CDR1 WNHNN and CDR2 SYGVQD (reference sequence). CDR3 length equals 18 residues. J lost 2 bases, V lost 6 bases, and 15 bases had no gene match. CDR3 sequence: CASSATVGRGINTGELFF. The DNA of the CDR3 is TGCGCCAGCAGCGCCACGGTTGGGAGGGGAATCAACACCGGGGAGCTGTTTTTT.

This sequence joins TRBV9 and TRBJ2-2; TRBD1 agrees at 11 bases. Germline V gene sequence: CDR1 SGDLS, CDR2 YYNGEE. This CDR3 spans 18 amino acids. Trimming removed 2 bases from V and 4 bases from J; junction bases left unmatched: 10. The CDR3 nucleotides read TGTGCCAGCAGCGTCCGGGACAGGGGGTTTGTTGGCACCGGGGAGCTGTTTTTT. It is translated as CASSVRDRGFVGTGELFF. Supplemented by reference TRBV9 and TRBJ2-2, the full variable domain reads DSGVTQTPKHLITATGQRVTLRCSPRSGDLSVYWYQQSLDQGLQFLIQYYNGEERAKGNILERFSAQQFPDLHSELNLSSLELGDSALYFCASSVRDRGFVGTGELFFGEGSRLTVL.

The rearrangement joins TRBV6-5 to TRBJ2-1, with D possibly being TRBD1 (6 bases). This CDR3 contains 13 residues. Trimming left V 2 bases short and J 9 bases short, with 11 bases between. The germline CDR1 and CDR2 sequences are MNHEY and SVGAGI. CDR3 bases: TGTGCCAGCAGTTACCAAACAGGGCCTGAGCAGTTCTTC. It translates to CASSYQTGPEQFF.

The sample holds a few counts of this clone. The rearrangement links TRBV9 to TRBJ1-3, with D perhaps TRBD1 (6 bases). Germline V CDR1 and CDR2: SGDLS, YYNGEE. V dropped 3 bases and J dropped 4 bases, with 14 bases sitting between them. The CDR3 extends over 15 amino acids. The CDR3 nucleotides are TGTGCCAGCAGCGCCCTACAGGGATTAGGAAACACCATATATTTT. Translated: CASSALQGLGNTIYF.

The chain combines TRBV7-2 with TRBJ2-3; a weak D match, TRBD2 (6 bases). Trimming pared 5 bases from V and 8 bases from J, leaving 17 bases between. The length of the CDR3 is 14 residues. Looked up from germline, CDR1 is SGHTA and CDR2 is FQGNSA. The DNA of the CDR3 is TGTGCCAGCAGCCCACGGACTACAATCGGTACGCAGTATTTT. It translates to CASSPRTTIGTQYF.

The V gene is TRBV5-6, the J gene TRBJ2-7, with TRBD1 identical over 11 bases. CDR1 is SGHDT, CDR2 YYEEEE, per germline. The CDR3 totals 13 residues. Trimming at V came to 6 bases and at J to 5 bases, leaving 4 bases not matched to a gene. CDR3 residues: CASTRDRGDEQYF. In DNA, the CDR3 is TGTGCCAGCACCCGGGACAGGGGGGACGAGCAGTACTTC.

The chain employs TRBV19 and TRBJ2-5, with TRBD2 as a possible D gene (6 bases). Trimming removed 11 bases from V and 5 bases from J, with 27 bases in between. This CDR3 has 16 amino acids. CDR1 is LNHDA, CDR2 SQIVND, per germline (reference sequence). CDR3 sequence: CAPREYPITSSETQYF. As DNA, the CDR3 is TGTGCCCCACGGGAGTACCCAATTACTAGTTCGGAGACCCAGTACTTC.

The genes are TRBV25-1 and TRBJ1-4; 8 bases align to TRBD1. Trimming cost V 5 bases and J 7 bases; bases outside gene matches: 6. CDR1 and CDR2 from the germline V gene are MGHDK and SYGVNS. The CDR3 runs to 14 residues. DNA for the CDR3: TGTGCCAGCAGTCGAAGACAGGGGACTGAAAAACTGTTTTTT. Protein sequence: CASSRRQGTEKLFF.

This clone appeared once. J is TRBJ2-1 and V is TRBV24-1, with a weak D call TRBD1 (6 bases). V lost 2 bases, J lost 2 bases, and 6 bases lay in between. Germline-derived CDR1 and CDR2 are KGHDR and SFDVKD. The CDR3 consists of 14 residues. The CDR3 bases are TGTGCCACCAGTGATTCAGGGGCCTACAATGAGCAGTTCTTC. It specifies CATSDSGAYNEQFF.

The genes are TRBV11-2 and TRBJ2-7; D unresolved. The CDR3 is 14 amino acids. Germline V CDR1 and CDR2: SGHAT, FQNNGV. V was trimmed by 1 base and J by 0 bases, leaving 7 bases between them. The CDR3 spells CASSLGQLSYEQYF. DNA for the CDR3: TGTGCCAGCAGCTTAGGACAACTCTCCTACGAGCAGTACTTC. Full variable domain (outside the CDR3, taken from reference TRBV11-2 and TRBJ2-7): EAGVAQSPRYKIIEKRQSVAFWCNPISGHATLYWYQQILGQGPKLLIQFQNNGVVDDSQLPKDRFSAERLKGVDSTLKIQPAKLEDSAVYLCASSLGQLSYEQYFGPGTRLTVT.

The chain uses TRBV3-1 (or the pseudogene TRBV3-2) and TRBJ2-1; 8 bases align to TRBD2. CDR3 size: 14 residues. After removal of 1 base from V and 9 bases from J, the junction contained 5 bases not matched to a gene. Germline V CDR1 and CDR2: LGHDT, YNNKEL (reference sequence). The CDR3 sequence is CASSQVRAGGEQFF. CDR3 coding DNA: TGTGCCAGCAGCCAAGTCCGGGCGGGGGGTGAGCAGTTCTTC.

The chain recombines TRBV2 with TRBJ1-6; 11 bases fit TRBD1. Per the germline V gene, CDR1 is SNHLY and CDR2 is FYNNEI. The CDR3 runs 17 residues. V gave up 6 bases and J gave up 0 bases; unmatched junction bases: 4. In DNA form, the CDR3 reads TGTGCCAGCAGAGGGACAGGGGGGAGCTCCTATAATTCACCCCTCCACTTT. Its protein product is CASRGTGGSSYNSPLHF.

The V gene is TRBV11-2, the J gene TRBJ1-1, with D perhaps TRBD1 (5 bases). This CDR3 spans 17 amino acids. CDR1 and CDR2 (germline): SGHAT, FQNNGV. Trimming took off 5 bases at V and 4 bases at J, with 23 bases between the two ends. DNA of the CDR3: TGTGCCAGCAGCCCAGTGGCAGGGCGCTATGTTTTCACTGAAGCTTTCTTT. Amino acid sequence: CASSPVAGRYVFTEAFF.

V usage is TRBV7-9 and J usage is TRBJ1-2; 8 bases map to TRBD1. CDR1 SEHNR and CDR2 FQNEAQ come from the germline V gene (reference sequence). With 10 bases clipped from V and 8 bases from J, the junction kept 12 bases outside the gene matches. CDR3 length: 13 residues. The CDR3 region has the DNA TGTGCCACCAAAGGACAGGGACCGGACGGCTACACCTTC. As protein: CATKGQGPDGYTF.

The rearrangement joins TRBV27 to TRBJ2-3; D perhaps matches TRBD1 (8 bases). Germline lookup yields CDR1 MNHEY and CDR2 SMNVEV (reference sequence). Trimming left V 4 bases short and J 2 bases short, with 13 bases between. CDR3 length: 15 residues. Here the CDR3 reads CASSSQGGTTDTQYF. CDR3 DNA: TGTGCCAGCAGTTCACAGGGGGGGACCACAGATACGCAGTATTTT.

The chain recombines TRBV6-6 with TRBJ2-6; 8 bases are a match to TRBD1. Germline CDR1 and CDR2: MNHNY and SVGAGI (reference sequence). J lost 0 bases, V lost 9 bases, and 4 bases had no gene match. CDR3 length: 15 residues. The chain's CDR3 is CASNTGGSGANVLTF. The CDR3 region has the DNA TGTGCCAGTAATACAGGGGGCTCTGGGGCCAACGTCCTGACTTTC.

V is TRBV12-3 or TRBV12-4 and J is TRBJ2-7, with a tentative D call TRBD1 (5 bases). The germline V and J ends were trimmed by 1 base and 6 bases, with 10 bases remaining between them. The CDR3 has 13 amino acids. The CDR3 DNA follows: TGTGCCAGCAGTTTAGGGCAGGGTACCGAGCAGTACTTC. It yields the protein CASSLGQGTEQYF.

The gene calls are TRBV5-1 and TRBJ2-1, with 7 bases lining up with TRBD1. The CDR3 length is 15 residues. V was pared by 0 bases and J by 5 bases, with 5 bases of the junction left unmatched. The germline gives CDR1 SGHRS, CDR2 YFSETQ. CDR3 sequence: CASSLGGQTNNEQFF. In DNA, the CDR3 is TGCGCCAGCAGCTTGGGGGGACAGACTAACAATGAGCAGTTCTTC. The variable domain in full, completed from reference TRBV5-1 and TRBJ2-1, reads KAGVTQTPRYLIKTRGQQVTLSCSPISGHRSVSWYQQTPGQGLQFLFEYFSETQRNKGNFPGRFSGRQFSNSRSEMNVSTLELGDSALYLCASSLGGQTNNEQFFGPGTRLTVL.

The V gene is TRBV2, the J gene TRBJ2-5; TRBD2 matches 9 bases. Germline V gives CDR1 SNHLY, CDR2 FYNNEI. After removal of 5 bases from V and 7 bases from J, the junction contained 11 bases not matched to a gene. This CDR3 is 15 amino acids long. In nucleotides, the CDR3 is TGTGCCAGCAGTCCTCCGGGACTAGCTATGGTGACCCAGTACTTC. Its translation is CASSPPGLAMVTQYF. Full variable domain (rest looked up from reference TRBV2 and TRBJ2-5): EPEVTQTPSHQVTQMGQEVILRCVPISNHLYFYWYRQILGQKVEFLVSFYNNEISEKSEIFDDQFSVERPDGSNFTLKIRSTKLEDSAMYFCASSPPGLAMVTQYFGPGTRLLVL.

In this sample, this clone turned up a few times. The chain uses TRBV5-1 and TRBJ2-3, with TRBD2 identical over 7 bases. The CDR3 is 14 residues long. Germline CDR1 and CDR2: SGHRS and YFSETQ. Trimming at V came to 1 base and at J to 8 bases, leaving 7 bases not matched to a gene. CDR3 coding DNA: TGCGCCAGCAGCTTGACCAGCGGGGCCGGTACGCAGTATTTT. Amino acids: CASSLTSGAGTQYF. Variable domain in full (rest from reference TRBV5-1 and TRBJ2-3): KAGVTQTPRYLIKTRGQQVTLSCSPISGHRSVSWYQQTPGQGLQFLFEYFSETQRNKGNFPGRFSGRQFSNSRSEMNVSTLELGDSALYLCASSLTSGAGTQYFGPGTRLTVL.